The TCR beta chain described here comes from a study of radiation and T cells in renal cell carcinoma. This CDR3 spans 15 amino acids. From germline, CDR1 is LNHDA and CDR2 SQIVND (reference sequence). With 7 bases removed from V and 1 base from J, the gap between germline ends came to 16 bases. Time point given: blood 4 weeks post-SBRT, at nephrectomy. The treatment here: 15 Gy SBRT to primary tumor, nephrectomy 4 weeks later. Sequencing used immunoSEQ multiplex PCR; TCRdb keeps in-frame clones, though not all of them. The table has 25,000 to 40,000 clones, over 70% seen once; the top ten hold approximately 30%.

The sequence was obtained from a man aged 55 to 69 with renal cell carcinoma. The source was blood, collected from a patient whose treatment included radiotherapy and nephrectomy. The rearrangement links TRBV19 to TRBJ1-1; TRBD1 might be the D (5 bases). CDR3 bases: TGTGCCAGTACCATAACCCGGGGGGGGAACACTGAAGCTTTCTTT. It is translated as CASTITRGGNTEAFF.